This passage covers 17 T cell receptor beta chains from one sample sequenced in a study of cytomegalovirus exposure and HLA in healthy donors. The assay was immunoSEQ multiplex PCR, and TCRdb's table has in-frame clones only and misses some. The sample has 250,000 to 400,000 clones, over 75% seen once. Material: PBMCs. Receptors originate from a man between 25 and 39 years old in good health and CMV-seronegative.

The CDR3 DNA is TGTGCCAGCAGCTTAGGCCGGGGGATCACAGATACGCAGTATTTT. Its protein product is CASSLGRGITDTQYF. The V call is TRBV13, the J call TRBJ2-3, with a weak D call TRBD2 (6 bases). Germline V gives CDR1 PRHDT, CDR2 FYEKMQ (reference sequence). The V and J ends lost 0 bases and 2 bases respectively, with 9 bases between them. This CDR3 region has 15 residues. Combining the CDR3 with reference TRBV13 and TRBJ2-3 gives the whole variable domain AAGVIQSPRHLIKEKRETATLKCYPIPRHDTVYWYQQGPGQDPQFLISFYEKMQSDKGSIPDRFSAQQFSDYHSELNMSSLELGDSALYFCASSLGRGITDTQYFGPGTRLTVL.

The chain joins TRBV7-9 to TRBJ2-3, with TRBD2 identical over 8 bases. Germline CDR1 is SEHNR and CDR2 is FQNEAQ (reference sequence). This CDR3 region has 16 residues. Trimming cost V 6 bases and J 3 bases; bases outside gene matches: 11. Here the CDR3 DNA reads TGTGCCAGCAGGTCCCCGGGGGGGCGAGCGACAGATACGCAGTATTTT. Translating gives CASRSPGGRATDTQYF.

The chain is built from TRBV6-5 and TRBJ1-4; D not resolved. Per the germline V gene, CDR1 is MNHEY and CDR2 is SVGAGI. The CDR3 loop spans 13 amino acids. V lost 2 bases, J lost 10 bases, and 11 bases lay in between. The CDR3: CASSYHQAGKLFF. CDR3 nucleotide sequence: TGTGCCAGCAGTTACCATCAAGCGGGAAAACTGTTTTTT.

This chain links TRBV5-4 with TRBJ2-7, with 8 nucleotides matching TRBD1. Germline V gene lookup returns CDR1 SGHNT and CDR2 YYREEE (reference sequence). Unmatched junction bases numbered 5, after V lost 2 bases and J lost 4 bases. The CDR3 sequence is 14 residues long. CDR3 in amino acids: CASSLTGQEYEQYF. The CDR3 DNA sequence: TGTGCCAGCAGCTTAACGGGACAGGAGTACGAGCAGTACTTC.

The rearrangement links TRBV5-6 to TRBJ1-6; D unclear. Between the trimmed V and J ends, which lost 2 bases and 9 bases, there was a span of 6 bases. This CDR3 comprises 12 residues. The germline CDR1 and CDR2 sequences are SGHDT and YYEEEE. The CDR3 region is CASSFRGSPLHF. For the CDR3, the DNA is TGTGCCAGCAGCTTCCGGGGTTCACCCCTCCACTTT.

The chain employs TRBV6-5 and TRBJ1-6; TRBD1 matches at 7 bases. Germline V CDR1 and CDR2: MNHEY, SVGAGI. The V and J ends lost 10 bases and 2 bases, in that order; junction bases with no gene match: 2. This CDR3 has 13 amino acids. This chain's CDR3 is CATQGTYNSPLHF. In DNA form, the CDR3 reads TGTGCCACACAGGGGACCTATAATTCACCCCTCCACTTT.

This clone came up once. V usage is TRBV6-1 and J usage is TRBJ2-7; no clear D. Germline V lookup: CDR1 MNHNS, CDR2 SASEGT. Trimming took off 8 bases at V and 4 bases at J, with 12 bases between the two ends. The CDR3 totals 12 residues. CDR3 DNA: TGTGCCAGCGGCCGGGTACTTTACGAGCAGTACTTC. Encoded protein: CASGRVLYEQYF.

This chain links TRBV7-2 with TRBJ1-5; D is unresolved. The CDR3 loop spans 13 amino acids. The V and J ends lost 4 bases and 0 bases respectively, with 4 bases between them. CDR1 and CDR2 from the germline V gene are SGHTA and FQGNSA. The CDR3 here is CASSSSSNQPQHF. CDR3 DNA sequence: TGTGCCAGCAGCTCATCTAGCAATCAGCCCCAGCATTTT. Drawing the rest from reference TRBV7-2 and TRBJ1-5, the complete variable domain is GAGVSQSPSNKVTEKGKDVELRCDPISGHTALYWYRQSLGQGLEFLIYFQGNSAPDKSGLPSDRFSAERTGGSVSTLTIQRTQQEDSAVYLCASSSSSNQPQHFGDGTRLSIL.

The chain joins TRBV10-2 to TRBJ2-1; D is unclear. Per the germline V gene, CDR1 is WSHSY and CDR2 is SAAADI. The V end was cut by 7 bases, the J end by 7 bases, with 8 bases between. The CDR3 has 11 amino acids. The CDR3 reads CASTGANEQFF. The CDR3 DNA sequence: TGCGCCAGCACCGGAGCAAATGAGCAGTTCTTC.

The V call is TRBV11-3, the J call TRBJ2-7; 8 bases agree with TRBD1. The length of the CDR3 is 14 residues. V trimming: 4 bases; J trimming: 0 bases; junction bases outside the gene matches: 2. CDR1 is SGHNT, CDR2 YENEEA, per germline. The CDR3 DNA reads as TGTGCCAGCAGCTCGGGACAGGACTCCTACGAGCAGTACTTC. Translated, it gives CASSSGQDSYEQYF.

The rearrangement links TRBV4-1 to TRBJ1-6, with no clear D. The CDR3 runs to 15 residues. The germline gives CDR1 MGHRA, CDR2 YSYEKL. The V end lost 8 bases, the J end lost 0 bases, and 11 bases lay between the germline ends. The CDR3 sequence: CASSLEGSYNSPLHF. In DNA form, the CDR3 reads TGCGCCAGCTCCCTGGAGGGCTCCTATAATTCACCCCTCCACTTT.

This sequence joins TRBV13 and TRBJ2-5; a possible D gene is TRBD2 (6 bases). V lost 3 bases and J lost 2, with 13 bases in between. The CDR3 consists of 15 residues. The germline CDR1 and CDR2 sequences are PRHDT and FYEKMQ (reference sequence). In DNA form, the CDR3 reads TGTGCCAGCAGCTTCTCGCGGGGAAGGCAAGAGACCCAGTACTTC. It yields the protein CASSFSRGRQETQYF.

V is TRBV10-1 and J is TRBJ2-7; 7 nucleotides line up with TRBD1. CDR3 size: 14 residues. Germline CDR1 and CDR2: WNHNN and SYGVQD (reference sequence). V shed 4 bases and J 2 bases; nucleotides not matched to a gene: 5. The CDR3 coding sequence is TGCGCCAGCAGTGCCGGGACAGTTCCCTACGAGCAGTACTTC. It translates to CASSAGTVPYEQYF.

The sample holds a few counts of this clone. V and J are TRBV5-1 and TRBJ2-1, with D possibly TRBD1 on 6 matching bases. Germline lookup yields CDR1 SGHRS and CDR2 YFSETQ. The V gene lost 4 bases and the J gene lost 5 bases, with 16 bases spanning the gap. This CDR3 has 15 amino acids. CDR3 protein: CASSQGISVNNEQFF. The DNA for the CDR3 is TGCGCCAGCAGCCAGGGGATCTCCGTGAACAATGAGCAGTTCTTC.

This clone came up a few times. The DNA of the CDR3 is TGTGCCAGCAGCCGACAGGGGAAAACCGGCCAACTGTTTTTT. It yields the protein CASSRQGKTGQLFF. The chain combines TRBV6-5 with TRBJ1-4, with 8 bases aligning to TRBD1. The CDR3 spans 14 residues. Germline lookup yields CDR1 MNHEY and CDR2 SVGAGI. The ends lost 6 bases at V and 12 bases at J; junction bases unmatched: 12.

This clone appeared a few times. At one of its ends the junction is not consistent with the germline gene, which may arise from a read error. V gene TRBV28 combines with J gene TRBJ2-1, with a possible D match to TRBD1 (5 bases). Germline CDR1 is MDHEN and CDR2 is SYDVKM. This CDR3 contains 11 residues. In DNA form, the CDR3 reads TGTGCCAGCACCGAGCCAGGGCTCCAGGTCTTC. It is translated as CASTEPGLQVF.

J is TRBJ2-7 and V is TRBV4-3; perhaps TRBD1 as D (6 bases). CDR3 length: 15 residues. Per germline, CDR1 LGHNA and CDR2 YSLEER. V was pared by 0 bases and J by 3 bases, with 12 bases between. CDR3 residues: CASSQEAGGNYEQYF. CDR3 nucleotide sequence: TGCGCCAGCAGCCAAGAAGCTGGGGGCAACTACGAGCAGTACTTC.